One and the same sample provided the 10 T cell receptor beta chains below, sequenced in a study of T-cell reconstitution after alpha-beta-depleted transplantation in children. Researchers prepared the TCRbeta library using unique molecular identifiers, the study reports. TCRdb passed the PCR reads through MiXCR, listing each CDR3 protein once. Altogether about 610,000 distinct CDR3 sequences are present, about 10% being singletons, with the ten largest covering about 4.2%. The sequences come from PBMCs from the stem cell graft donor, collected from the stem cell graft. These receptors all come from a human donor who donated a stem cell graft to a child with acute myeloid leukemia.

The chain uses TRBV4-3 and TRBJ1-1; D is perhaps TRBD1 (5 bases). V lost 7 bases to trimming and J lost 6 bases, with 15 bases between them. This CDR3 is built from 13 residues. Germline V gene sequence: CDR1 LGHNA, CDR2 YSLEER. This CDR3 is CASTGGGVAEAFF. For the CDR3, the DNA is TGCGCCAGCACCGGAGGAGGGGTGGCTGAAGCTTTCTTT.

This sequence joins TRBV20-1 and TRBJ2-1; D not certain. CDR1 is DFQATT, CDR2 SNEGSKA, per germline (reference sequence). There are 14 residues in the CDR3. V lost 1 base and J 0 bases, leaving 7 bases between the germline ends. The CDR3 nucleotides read TGCAGTGCTAGAGGGCCGATCTCCTACAATGAGCAGTTCTTC. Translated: CSARGPISYNEQFF.

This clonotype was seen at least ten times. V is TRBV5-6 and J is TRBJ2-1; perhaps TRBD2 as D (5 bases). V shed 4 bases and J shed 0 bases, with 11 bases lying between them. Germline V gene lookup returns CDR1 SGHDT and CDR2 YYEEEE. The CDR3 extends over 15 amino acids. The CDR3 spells CASSLLSGSYNEQFF. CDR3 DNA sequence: TGTGCCAGCAGCCTTCTGAGCGGCTCCTACAATGAGCAGTTCTTC.

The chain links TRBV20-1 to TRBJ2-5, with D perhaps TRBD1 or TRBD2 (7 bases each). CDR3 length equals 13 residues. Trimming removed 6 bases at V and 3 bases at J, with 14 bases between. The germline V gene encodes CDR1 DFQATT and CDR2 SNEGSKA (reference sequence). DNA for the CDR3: TGCAGTGCCGATTCAGGGGGGGAAGAGACCCAGTACTTC. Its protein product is CSADSGGEETQYF.

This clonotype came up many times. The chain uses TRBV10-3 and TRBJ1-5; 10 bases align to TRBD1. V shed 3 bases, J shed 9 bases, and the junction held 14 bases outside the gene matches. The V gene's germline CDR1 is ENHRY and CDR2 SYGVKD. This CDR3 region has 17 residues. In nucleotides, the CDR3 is TGTGCCATCAGTGACAACGGGGGGGACAGGGGCAATAGGCCCCAGCATTTT. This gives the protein CAISDNGGDRGNRPQHF.

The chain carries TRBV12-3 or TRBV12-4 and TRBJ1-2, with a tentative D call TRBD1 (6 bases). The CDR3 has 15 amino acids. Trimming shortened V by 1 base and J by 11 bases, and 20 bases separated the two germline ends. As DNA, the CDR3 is TGTGCCAGCAGTTTAGGGGGGGGGCGCAAGGAGTGGTACACCTTC. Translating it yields CASSLGGGRKEWYTF.

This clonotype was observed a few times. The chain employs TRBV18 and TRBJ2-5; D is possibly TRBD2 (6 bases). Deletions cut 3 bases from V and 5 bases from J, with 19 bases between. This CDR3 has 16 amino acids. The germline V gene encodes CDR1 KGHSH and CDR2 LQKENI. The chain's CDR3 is CASSPLTPTSLETQYF. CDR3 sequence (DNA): TGTGCCAGCTCACCCTTAACTCCGACTAGTCTCGAGACCCAGTACTTC.

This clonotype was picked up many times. The CDR3 sequence: CASRDRAFQELFF. For the CDR3, the DNA is TGTGCCAGCCGGGACAGGGCCTTCCAGGAGCTGTTTTTT. The V gene is TRBV12-3 or TRBV12-4, the J gene TRBJ2-2, with 9 bases that match TRBD1. This CDR3 is 13 amino acids long. Losses at the gene ends were 8 bases for V and 10 bases for J; bases not matched to a gene: 8.

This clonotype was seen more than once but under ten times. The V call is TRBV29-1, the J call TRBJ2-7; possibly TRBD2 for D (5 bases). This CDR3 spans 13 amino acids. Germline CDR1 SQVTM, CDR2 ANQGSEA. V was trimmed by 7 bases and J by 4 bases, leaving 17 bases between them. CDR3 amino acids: CSAQERGRYEQYF. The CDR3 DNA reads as TGCAGCGCCCAGGAACGGGGAAGGTACGAGCAGTACTTC.

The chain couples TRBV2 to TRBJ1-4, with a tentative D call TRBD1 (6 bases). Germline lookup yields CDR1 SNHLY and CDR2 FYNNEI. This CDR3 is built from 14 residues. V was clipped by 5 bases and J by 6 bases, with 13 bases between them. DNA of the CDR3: TGTGCCAGCAGTTACAGGGTGGCGGATGAAAAACTGTTTTTT. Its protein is CASSYRVADEKLFF.